This T cell receptor (beta chain) was recovered during a study of shared clonotypes between healthy human individuals. Naive CD8 cells lacked CD45RO and underwent positive selection for CCR7, leaving out terminally differentiated effector memory CD45RA+ cells. About this clone itself: What it binds is not known.

Germline loops: CDR1 SEHNR, CDR2 FQNEAQ (reference sequence). V lost 3 bases, J lost 5 bases, and 16 bases lay in between. This CDR3 comprises 15 residues. General observations from the study: Limitation of the genetic and exposure-history diversity represented came from the few donors.

Here immunoSEQ multiplex PCR was the method, and the copy in TCRdb shows in-frame clones only, minus some. The sample records roughly 590,000 clones, roughly 95% being singletons. The specimen was naive CD8+ T cells sorted from blood. The rearrangement links TRBV7-9 to TRBJ2-5, with a possible D match to TRBD1 (8 bases). This TCR derives from a woman in her 30s in good health. Here the CDR3 DNA reads TGTGCCAGCAGCTTCCCCGACAGGGGAGGGGAGACCCAGTACTTC. This translates into CASSFPDRGGETQYF.